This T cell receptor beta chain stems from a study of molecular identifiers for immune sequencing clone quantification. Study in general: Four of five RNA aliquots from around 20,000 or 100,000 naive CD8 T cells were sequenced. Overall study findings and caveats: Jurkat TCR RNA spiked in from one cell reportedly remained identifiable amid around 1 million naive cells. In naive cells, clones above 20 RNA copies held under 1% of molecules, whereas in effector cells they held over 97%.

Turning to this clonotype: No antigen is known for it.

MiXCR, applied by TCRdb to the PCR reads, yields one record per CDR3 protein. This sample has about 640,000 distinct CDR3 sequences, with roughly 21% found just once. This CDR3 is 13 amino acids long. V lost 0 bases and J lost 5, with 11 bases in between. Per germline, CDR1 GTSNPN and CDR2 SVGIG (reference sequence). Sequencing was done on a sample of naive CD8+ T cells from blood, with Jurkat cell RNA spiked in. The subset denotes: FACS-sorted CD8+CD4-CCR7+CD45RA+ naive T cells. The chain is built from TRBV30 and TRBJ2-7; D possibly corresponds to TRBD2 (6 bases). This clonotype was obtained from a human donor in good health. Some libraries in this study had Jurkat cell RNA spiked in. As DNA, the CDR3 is TGTGCCTGGAGTGTACTGGGGGGTCACGAGCAGTACTTC. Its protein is CAWSVLGGHEQYF.